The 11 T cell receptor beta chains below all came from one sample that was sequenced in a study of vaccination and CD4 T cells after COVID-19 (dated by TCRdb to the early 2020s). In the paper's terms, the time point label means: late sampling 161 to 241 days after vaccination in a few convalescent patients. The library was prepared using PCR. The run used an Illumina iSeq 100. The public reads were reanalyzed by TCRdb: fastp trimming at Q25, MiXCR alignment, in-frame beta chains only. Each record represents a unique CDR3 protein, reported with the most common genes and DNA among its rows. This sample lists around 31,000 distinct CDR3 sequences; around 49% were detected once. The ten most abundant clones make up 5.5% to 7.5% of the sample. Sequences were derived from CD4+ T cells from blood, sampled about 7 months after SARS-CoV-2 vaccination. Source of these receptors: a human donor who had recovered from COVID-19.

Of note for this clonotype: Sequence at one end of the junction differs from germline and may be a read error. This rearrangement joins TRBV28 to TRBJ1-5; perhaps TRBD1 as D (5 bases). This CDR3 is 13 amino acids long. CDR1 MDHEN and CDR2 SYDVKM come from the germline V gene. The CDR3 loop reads CASSPGLPQSQHF. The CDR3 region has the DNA TGTGCCAGCAGCCCGGGACTGCCTCAGTCCCAGCATTTT.

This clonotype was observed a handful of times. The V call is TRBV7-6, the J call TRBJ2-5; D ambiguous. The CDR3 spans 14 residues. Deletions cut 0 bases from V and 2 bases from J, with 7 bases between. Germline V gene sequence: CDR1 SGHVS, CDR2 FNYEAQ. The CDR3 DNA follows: TGTGCCAGCAGCTTAGCGGTAGAACAAGAGACCCAGTACTTC. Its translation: CASSLAVEQETQYF.

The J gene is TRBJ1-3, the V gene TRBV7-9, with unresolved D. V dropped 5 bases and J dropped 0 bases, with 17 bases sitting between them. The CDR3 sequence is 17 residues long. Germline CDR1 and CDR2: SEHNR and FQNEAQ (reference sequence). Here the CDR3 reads CASSPGLSISSGNTIYF. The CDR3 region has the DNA TGTGCCAGCAGCCCAGGACTGTCAATTAGCTCTGGAAACACCATATATTTT.

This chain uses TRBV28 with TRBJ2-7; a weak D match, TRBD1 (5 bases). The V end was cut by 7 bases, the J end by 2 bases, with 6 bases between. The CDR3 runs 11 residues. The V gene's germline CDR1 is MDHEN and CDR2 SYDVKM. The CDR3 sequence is CASTGTYEQYF. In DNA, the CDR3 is TGTGCCAGCACAGGGACCTACGAGCAGTACTTC.

The CDR3: CASSAPEAGANVLTF. The CDR3 coding sequence is TGTGCCAGCAGCGCACCCGAGGCTGGGGCCAACGTCCTGACTTTC. J is TRBJ2-6 and V is TRBV7-9, with D unresolved. The CDR3 runs 15 residues. With 5 bases removed from V and 2 bases from J, the gap between germline ends came to 10 bases. Germline V gene sequence: CDR1 SEHNR, CDR2 FQNEAQ (reference sequence).

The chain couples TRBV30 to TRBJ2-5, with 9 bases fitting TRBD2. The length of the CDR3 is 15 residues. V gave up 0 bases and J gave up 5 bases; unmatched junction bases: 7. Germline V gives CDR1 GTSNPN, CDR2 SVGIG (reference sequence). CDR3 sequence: CAWSVGSGRYETQYF. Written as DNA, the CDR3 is TGTGCCTGGAGTGTAGGTAGCGGGAGATATGAGACCCAGTACTTC.

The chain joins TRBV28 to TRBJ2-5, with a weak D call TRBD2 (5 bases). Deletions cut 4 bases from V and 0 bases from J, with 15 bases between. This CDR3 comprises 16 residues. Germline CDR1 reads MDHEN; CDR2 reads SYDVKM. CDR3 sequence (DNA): TGTGCCAGCAGTTCCCGTTCTAGCACAAACCAAGAGACCCAGTACTTC. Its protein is CASSSRSSTNQETQYF.

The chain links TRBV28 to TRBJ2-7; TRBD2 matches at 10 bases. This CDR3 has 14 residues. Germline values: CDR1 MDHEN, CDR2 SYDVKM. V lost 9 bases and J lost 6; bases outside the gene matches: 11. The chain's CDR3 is CASRGSGRAPEQYF. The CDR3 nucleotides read TGTGCCAGTAGGGGCAGCGGGAGGGCCCCCGAGCAGTACTTC.

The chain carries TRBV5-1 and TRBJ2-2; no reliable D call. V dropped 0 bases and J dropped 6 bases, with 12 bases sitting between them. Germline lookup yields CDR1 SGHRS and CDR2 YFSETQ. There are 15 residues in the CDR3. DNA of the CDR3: TGCGCCAGCAGCTTGGAAGGCCCCTCGGCCGGGGAGCTGTTTTTT. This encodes CASSLEGPSAGELFF.

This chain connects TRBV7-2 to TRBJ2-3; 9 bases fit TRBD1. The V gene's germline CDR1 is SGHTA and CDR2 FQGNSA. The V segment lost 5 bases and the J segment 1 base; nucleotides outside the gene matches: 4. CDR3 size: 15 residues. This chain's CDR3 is CASSGQGSGTDTQYF. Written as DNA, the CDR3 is TGTGCCAGCAGCGGACAGGGGAGTGGCACAGATACGCAGTATTTT.

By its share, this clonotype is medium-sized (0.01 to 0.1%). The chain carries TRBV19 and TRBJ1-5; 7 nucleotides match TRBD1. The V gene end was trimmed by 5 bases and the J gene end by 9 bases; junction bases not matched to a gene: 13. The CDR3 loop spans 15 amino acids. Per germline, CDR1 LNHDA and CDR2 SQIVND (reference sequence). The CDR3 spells CASSGRDRLQRPQHF. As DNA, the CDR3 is TGTGCCAGTAGTGGCCGGGACAGATTACAGCGGCCCCAGCATTTT.